The 25 T cell receptor beta chains presented below share a single source sample, sequenced in a study of blood T cell repertoires in COVID-19. The data were produced by immunoSEQ multiplex PCR, yet TCRdb's version contains in-frame clones alone and is incomplete. Here the sample spans 150,000 to 200,000 clones, around 84% being singletons. The sample comprised peripheral blood. The receptors here all came from a man aged 50 to 60 with active or convalescent COVID-19.

V is TRBV7-9 and J is TRBJ2-1; a possible D gene is TRBD1 (6 bases). Trimming left V 6 bases short and J 0 bases short, with 12 bases between. This CDR3 is built from 15 residues. Germline values: CDR1 SEHNR, CDR2 FQNEAQ (reference sequence). As DNA, the CDR3 is TGTGCCAGCAGACGGACAGAGAGCTCCTACAATGAGCAGTTCTTC. It codes for CASRRTESSYNEQFF.

This chain connects TRBV4-3 to TRBJ1-5; weak D call: TRBD1 (6 bases). The germline V gene encodes CDR1 LGHNA and CDR2 YSLEER. This CDR3 spans 15 amino acids. The V gene lost 0 bases and the J gene lost 5 bases, with 11 bases spanning the gap. The CDR3 here is CASSQDRPGDQPQHF. In DNA, the CDR3 is TGCGCCAGCAGCCAAGATAGGCCAGGGGATCAGCCCCAGCATTTT.

This clone has just one count. V usage is TRBV7-2 and J usage is TRBJ1-5; no clear D. Per germline, CDR1 SGHTA and CDR2 FQGNSA. Trimming shortened V by 1 base and J by 1 base, and 5 bases separated the two germline ends. CDR3 length: 14 amino acids. The CDR3 DNA reads as TGTGCCAGCAGCTTAGTACAGAGCAATCAGCCCCAGCATTTT. This codes for CASSLVQSNQPQHF.

The chain employs TRBV24-1 and TRBJ2-3; TRBD2 agrees at 11 bases. Trimming took 4 bases from V and 0 from J; bases not matched to a gene: 5. CDR3 size: 17 residues. The germline V gene has CDR1 KGHDR and CDR2 SFDVKD. The CDR3 loop is CATSDRLAGTSTDTQYF. CDR3 nucleotides: TGTGCCACCAGTGACCGACTAGCGGGGACTAGCACAGATACGCAGTATTTT.

This chain uses TRBV5-1 with TRBJ2-3; the match to TRBD2 covers 7 bases. CDR1 is SGHRS and CDR2 is YFSETQ in the germline V gene. Trimming at V came to 2 bases and at J to 0 bases, leaving 6 bases not matched to a gene. The CDR3 runs to 16 residues. CDR3 residues: CASSFLAGGSTDTQYF. DNA for the CDR3: TGCGCCAGCAGCTTTCTGGCCGGGGGGAGCACAGATACGCAGTATTTT.

This chain joins TRBV5-1 and TRBJ2-5; no reliable D call. The germline V and J ends were trimmed by 0 bases and 2 bases, with 5 bases remaining between them. This CDR3 spans 13 amino acids. Germline V gives CDR1 SGHRS, CDR2 YFSETQ. DNA for the CDR3: TGCGCCAGCAGCTTGGCAGCGCAAGAGACCCAGTACTTC. This sequence encodes CASSLAAQETQYF.

Only a few counts were recorded for this clone. The V and J genes are TRBV28 and TRBJ2-1; 11 bases align to TRBD2. CDR3 size: 17 residues. CDR1 and CDR2 (germline): MDHEN, SYDVKM. The V and J ends lost 1 base and 5 bases, in that order; junction bases with no gene match: 7. The CDR3: CASSLLAGTSGNNEQFF. The CDR3 nucleotides are TGTGCCAGCAGTTTATTAGCTGGGACTAGCGGAAACAATGAGCAGTTCTTC.

The chain is built from TRBV18 and TRBJ1-6, with D tentatively TRBD1 (5 bases). V gave up 6 bases and J gave up 0 bases, with 9 bases separating them. Germline V gene data show CDR1 as KGHSH and CDR2 as LQKENI. The CDR3 is made up of 15 amino acids. This chain's CDR3 is CASSLDSSYNSPLHF. CDR3 DNA: TGTGCCAGCTCTCTCGACAGCTCCTATAATTCACCCCTCCACTTT.

The chain couples TRBV29-1 to TRBJ2-7; D is unclear. The CDR3 is made up of 11 amino acids. Germline CDR1 is SQVTM and CDR2 is ANQGSEA. V lost 7 bases, J lost 2 bases, and 9 bases lay in between. The CDR3 region is CSARGAYEQYF. The CDR3 DNA sequence: TGCAGCGCCCGAGGTGCCTACGAGCAGTACTTC.

The chain employs TRBV14 and TRBJ1-1; D might be TRBD1 (5 bases). The CDR3 has 14 residues. Germline values: CDR1 SGHDN, CDR2 FVKESK. V dropped 3 bases and J dropped 8 bases, with 16 bases sitting between them. The CDR3 DNA reads TGTGCCAGCAGCCATAGGGGCCCCCCAAGCGAAGCTTTCTTT. As protein: CASSHRGPPSEAFF.

The sample holds one count of this clone. The rearrangement links TRBV7-3 to TRBJ2-3; 8 bases are a match to TRBD2. Germline values: CDR1 SGHTA, CDR2 FQGTGA. V lost 5 bases to trimming and J lost 8 bases; unmatched junction nucleotides: 9. This CDR3 contains 14 residues. This CDR3 reads CASSPLSAGGTQYF. In DNA, the CDR3 is TGTGCCAGCAGCCCCCTTTCCGCGGGAGGTACGCAGTATTTT.

The chain couples TRBV12-5 to TRBJ2-7, with 11 positions matching TRBD1. Germline V gene lookup returns CDR1 LGHNT and CDR2 FRNRAP. This CDR3 spans 17 amino acids. With V trimmed by 4 bases and J by 2 bases, 10 bases remained unmatched. The CDR3: CASGSPGQGGLTYEQYF. CDR3 coding DNA: TGTGCTAGTGGTTCCCCGGGACAGGGGGGTTTAACCTACGAGCAGTACTTC.

The chain joins TRBV5-1 to TRBJ2-5; D perhaps matches TRBD2 (5 bases). V was clipped by 4 bases and J by 1 base, with 11 bases between them. The CDR3 loop spans 14 amino acids. In germline, CDR1 is SGHRS, CDR2 YFSETQ. The CDR3 nucleotides are TGCGCCAGCAGCCACGCGGGTTTCCAAGAGACCCAGTACTTC. This encodes CASSHAGFQETQYF.

The V gene is TRBV5-6, the J gene TRBJ2-1; D may be TRBD2 (5 bases). Germline loops: CDR1 SGHDT, CDR2 YYEEEE. CDR3 size: 13 residues. V was pared by 4 bases and J by 6 bases, with 11 bases between. CDR3 sequence: CASSLGDGNEQFF. Here the CDR3 DNA reads TGTGCCAGCAGCCTGGGAGATGGCAATGAGCAGTTCTTC.

This clone was detected only once. The V and J genes are TRBV19 and TRBJ2-1; 7 bases map to TRBD1. Germline trimming cut 7 bases from V and 4 bases from J; bases unmatched to any gene: 7. This CDR3 has 14 residues. The germline gives CDR1 LNHDA, CDR2 SQIVND (reference sequence). The CDR3 here is CASNPGTVYNEQFF. The CDR3 bases are TGTGCCAGTAACCCCGGGACAGTTTACAATGAGCAGTTCTTC.

The J gene is TRBJ2-7, the V gene TRBV6-5; weak D call: TRBD1 (5 bases). CDR3 length equals 15 residues. V gave up 2 bases and J gave up 1 base, with 12 bases separating them. Germline CDR1 reads MNHEY; CDR2 reads SVGAGI. The CDR3 loop is CASSYQQVPSYEQYF. The CDR3 DNA follows: TGTGCCAGCAGTTACCAACAGGTCCCTTCCTACGAGCAGTACTTC.

V and J are TRBV3-1 (or the pseudogene TRBV3-2) and TRBJ2-7, with D tentatively TRBD1 (6 bases). The CDR3 loop spans 14 amino acids. In germline, CDR1 is LGHDT, CDR2 YNNKEL (reference sequence). The V and J ends lost 6 bases and 3 bases respectively, with 15 bases between them. The CDR3 is CASRPRDTVYEQYF. The CDR3 DNA reads as TGTGCCAGCAGGCCCCGGGACACCGTCTACGAGCAGTACTTC.

The chain has TRBV11-2 and TRBJ2-2; no reliable D call. The CDR3 is 15 amino acids. V gave up 8 bases and J gave up 4 bases, with 17 bases separating them. Germline CDR1 reads SGHAT; CDR2 reads FQNNGV. CDR3 residues: CASGSRGRVTGELFF. The CDR3 region has the DNA TGTGCCAGCGGTTCCAGAGGCCGTGTCACCGGGGAGCTGTTTTTT.

This clone occurred once. V usage is TRBV7-2 and J usage is TRBJ1-2; a possible D gene is TRBD1 (6 bases). This CDR3 contains 14 residues. Trimming shortened V by 5 bases and J by 8 bases, and 18 bases separated the two germline ends. From germline, CDR1 is SGHTA and CDR2 FQGNSA. The CDR3 loop is CASSPQGLGGGYTF. DNA for the CDR3: TGTGCCAGCAGCCCCCAGGGGCTCGGGGGGGGCTACACCTTC.

The rearrangement joins TRBV2 to TRBJ1-3; D ambiguous. Germline CDR1 SNHLY, CDR2 FYNNEI. Trimming left V 2 bases short and J 2 bases short, with 10 bases between. CDR3 length: 15 residues. As DNA, the CDR3 is TGTGCCAGCAGTGAAACGGTGTATGCTGGAAACACCATATATTTT. Its protein product is CASSETVYAGNTIYF. Looking up the rest from reference TRBV2 and TRBJ1-3 gives the full variable domain: EPEVTQTPSHQVTQMGQEVILRCVPISNHLYFYWYRQILGQKVEFLVSFYNNEISEKSEIFDDQFSVERPDGSNFTLKIRSTKLEDSAMYFCASSETVYAGNTIYFGEGSWLTVV.

V and J are TRBV14 and TRBJ2-3; maybe TRBD2 (5 bases). The CDR3 is 14 residues long. Germline CDR1 and CDR2: SGHDN and FVKESK. V dropped 4 bases and J dropped 4 bases, with 12 bases sitting between them. As DNA, the CDR3 is TGTGCCAGCAGCCCTGGACTGAGGTCAGATACGCAGTATTTT. It is translated as CASSPGLRSDTQYF. Looking up the rest from reference TRBV14 and TRBJ2-3 gives the full variable domain: EAGVTQFPSHSVIEKGQTVTLRCDPISGHDNLYWYRRVMGKEIKFLLHFVKESKQDESGMPNNRFLAERTGGTYSTLKVQPAELEDSGVYFCASSPGLRSDTQYFGPGTRLTVL.

This sequence joins TRBV7-2 and TRBJ1-3; 9 nucleotides align to TRBD1. Trimming took 3 bases from V and 3 from J; bases not matched to a gene: 9. CDR1 and CDR2 (germline): SGHTA, FQGNSA. This CDR3 has 17 amino acids. The CDR3 sequence is CASSLDGRDRVGNTIYF. The CDR3 DNA reads TGTGCCAGCAGCTTGGATGGCCGGGACAGGGTTGGAAACACCATATATTTT.

The J gene is TRBJ2-1, the V gene TRBV29-1; 13 nucleotides align to TRBD2. The trim removed 4 bases at V and 6 bases at J, leaving 3 bases unmatched. Germline values: CDR1 SQVTM, CDR2 ANQGSEA. This CDR3 has 14 amino acids. The CDR3 DNA reads as TGCAGCGTTGGCGGACTAGCGGGAGTCAATGAGCAGTTCTTC. This translates into CSVGGLAGVNEQFF.

The chain combines TRBV10-1 with TRBJ1-3; maybe TRBD1 (6 bases). Germline assignment: CDR1 WNHNN and CDR2 SYGVQD (reference sequence). The CDR3 loop spans 21 amino acids. V was pared by 0 bases and J by 0 bases, with 24 bases between. CDR3 DNA sequence: TGCGCCAGCAGTGAGTCGGGACAAACCCGTAGACTCAAAAGCTCTGGAAACACCATATATTTT. Encoded protein: CASSESGQTRRLKSSGNTIYF.

This clone was recorded only once. The rearrangement joins TRBV2 to TRBJ1-1, with D possibly matching TRBD1 (6 bases). Germline CDR1 is SNHLY and CDR2 is FYNNEI. This CDR3 spans 14 amino acids. Between the trimmed V and J ends, which lost 4 bases and 3 bases, there was a span of 12 bases. The CDR3 spells CASSVRAGDTEAFF. The DNA for the CDR3 is TGTGCCAGCAGTGTTCGGGCAGGGGACACTGAAGCTTTCTTT. The entire variable domain, with the rest obtained from reference TRBV2 and TRBJ1-1, is as follows: EPEVTQTPSHQVTQMGQEVILRCVPISNHLYFYWYRQILGQKVEFLVSFYNNEISEKSEIFDDQFSVERPDGSNFTLKIRSTKLEDSAMYFCASSVRAGDTEAFFGQGTRLTVV.